This TCR beta chain was identified in a study of OX40 agonist ivuxolimab in advanced cancers. TCRdb's table, derived via immunoSEQ multiplex PCR, lists solely in-frame clones and lacks some. The repertoire holds 45,000 to 60,000 clones, with 90% to 95% as singletons. V lost 4 bases, J lost 4 bases, and 3 bases stayed unmatched. Germline assignment: CDR1 SGHNT and CDR2 YENEEA. This CDR3 region has 14 residues. The specimen comprised CD4+ or CD8+ T cells sorted from blood, sampled in a trial of the OX40 agonist ivuxolimab. The clonotype comes from an adult with an advanced solid tumor such as melanoma, head and neck, liver or kidney cancer. This chain links TRBV11-3 with TRBJ1-5, with TRBD1 matching 8 bases. CDR3 sequence: CASSSWTGNQPQHF. The DNA of the CDR3 is TGTGCCAGCAGCTCCTGGACAGGGAATCAGCCCCAGCATTTT. The full variable domain, completed using reference TRBV11-3 and TRBJ1-5, is EAGVVQSPRYKIIEKKQPVAFWCNPISGHNTLYWYLQNLGQGPELLIRYENEEAVDDSQLPKDRFSAERLKGVDSTLKIQPAELGDSAVYLCASSSWTGNQPQHFGDGTRLSIL.